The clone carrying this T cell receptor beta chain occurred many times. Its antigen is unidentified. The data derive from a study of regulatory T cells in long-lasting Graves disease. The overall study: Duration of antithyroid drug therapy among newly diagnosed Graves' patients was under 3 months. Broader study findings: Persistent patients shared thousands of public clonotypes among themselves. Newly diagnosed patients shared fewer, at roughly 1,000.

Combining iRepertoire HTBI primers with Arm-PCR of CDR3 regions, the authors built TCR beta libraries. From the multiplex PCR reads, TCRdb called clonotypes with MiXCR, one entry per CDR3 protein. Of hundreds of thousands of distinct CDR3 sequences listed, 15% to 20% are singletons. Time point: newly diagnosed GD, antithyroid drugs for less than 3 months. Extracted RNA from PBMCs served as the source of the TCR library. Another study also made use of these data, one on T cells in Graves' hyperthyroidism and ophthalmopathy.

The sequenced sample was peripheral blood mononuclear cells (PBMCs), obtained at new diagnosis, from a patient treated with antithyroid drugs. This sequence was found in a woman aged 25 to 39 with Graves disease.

The CDR3 region is CASSLWWSRRDNEQFF. CDR3 DNA sequence: TGTGCCAGCAGTTTATGGTGGTCCCGGAGGGACAATGAGCAGTTCTTC. The chain combines TRBV28 with TRBJ2-1, with a possible D match to TRBD2 (6 bases). Germline assignment: CDR1 MDHEN and CDR2 SYDVKM. With 0 bases removed from V and 5 bases from J, the gap between germline ends came to 14 bases. This CDR3 region has 16 residues. Drawing the rest from reference TRBV28 and TRBJ2-1, the complete variable domain is DVKVTQSSRYLVKRTGEKVFLECVQDMDHENMFWYRQDPGLGLRLIYFSYDVKMKEKGDIPEGYSVSREKKERFSLILESASTNQTSMYLCASSLWWSRRDNEQFFGPGTRLTVL.